This T cell receptor beta chain was documented in a study of T cell responses to AZD1222 COVID-19 vaccine. The study, taken as a whole, reports: Mostly white British, mostly female donors; authors suggested clonal diversity may be underestimated. Seropositive AZD1222 recipients at baseline numbered only 6 or 7.

Comment on this clone: The target antigen is unknown.

Some second doses came at about 4 weeks and others at about 12 weeks; these were pooled. Libraries were prepared by immunoSEQ multiplex PCR; TCRdb keeps only in-frame clonotypes and omits some of them. The data contain around 190,000 clones, about 91% of them seen just once; the ten biggest clones take up roughly 11%. The CDR3 is 14 amino acids. From germline, CDR1 is SGHRS and CDR2 YFSETQ. Trimming left V 0 bases short and J 8 bases short, with 14 bases between. Source: peripheral blood, taken 28 days after the second AZD1222 dose. The sequence was obtained from an adult who received the AZD1222 COVID-19 vaccine. The chain has TRBV5-1 and TRBJ1-1; no definite D call. The CDR3 protein is CASSLAVGSAEAFF. In DNA form, the CDR3 reads TGCGCCAGCAGCTTGGCCGTGGGATCGGCCGAAGCTTTCTTT.